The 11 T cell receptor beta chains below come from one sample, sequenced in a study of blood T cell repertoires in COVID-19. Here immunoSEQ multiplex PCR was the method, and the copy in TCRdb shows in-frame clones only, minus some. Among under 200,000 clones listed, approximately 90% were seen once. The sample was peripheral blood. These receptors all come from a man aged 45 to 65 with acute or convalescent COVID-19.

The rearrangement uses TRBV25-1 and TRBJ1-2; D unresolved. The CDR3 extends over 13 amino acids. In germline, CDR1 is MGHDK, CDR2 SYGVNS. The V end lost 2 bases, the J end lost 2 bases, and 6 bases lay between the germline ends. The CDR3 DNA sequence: TGTGCCAGCAGTGAAGGAGGAAACTATGGCTACACCTTC. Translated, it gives CASSEGGNYGYTF.

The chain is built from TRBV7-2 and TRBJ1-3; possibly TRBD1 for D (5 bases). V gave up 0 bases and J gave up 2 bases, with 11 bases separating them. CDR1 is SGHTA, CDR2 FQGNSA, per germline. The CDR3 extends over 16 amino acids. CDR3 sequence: CASSLARSGAGNTIYF. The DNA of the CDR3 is TGTGCCAGCAGCTTAGCGCGGTCGGGGGCTGGAAACACCATATATTTT. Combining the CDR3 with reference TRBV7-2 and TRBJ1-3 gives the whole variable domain GAGVSQSPSNKVTEKGKDVELRCDPISGHTALYWYRQSLGQGLEFLIYFQGNSAPDKSGLPSDRFSAERTGGSVSTLTIQRTQQEDSAVYLCASSLARSGAGNTIYFGEGSWLTVV.

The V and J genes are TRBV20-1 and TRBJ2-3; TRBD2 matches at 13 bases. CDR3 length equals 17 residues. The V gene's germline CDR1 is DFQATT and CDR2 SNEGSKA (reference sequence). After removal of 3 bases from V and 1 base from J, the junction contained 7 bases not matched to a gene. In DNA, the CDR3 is TGCAGTGCTAGTGGGACTAGCGGGGTTCGACGCACAGATACGCAGTATTTT. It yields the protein CSASGTSGVRRTDTQYF.

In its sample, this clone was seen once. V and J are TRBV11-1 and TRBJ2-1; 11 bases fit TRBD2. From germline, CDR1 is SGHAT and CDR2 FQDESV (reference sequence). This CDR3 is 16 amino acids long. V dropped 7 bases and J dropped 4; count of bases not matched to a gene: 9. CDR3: CASKVVGTSGYNEQFF. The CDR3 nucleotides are TGTGCCAGCAAGGTGGTGGGGACTAGCGGTTACAATGAGCAGTTCTTC.

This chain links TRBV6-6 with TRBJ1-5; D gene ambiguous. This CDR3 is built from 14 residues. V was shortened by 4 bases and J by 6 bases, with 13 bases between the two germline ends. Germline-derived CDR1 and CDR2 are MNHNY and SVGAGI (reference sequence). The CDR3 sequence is CASSWAPSTQPQHF. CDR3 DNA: TGTGCCAGCAGTTGGGCTCCCTCGACTCAGCCCCAGCATTTT.

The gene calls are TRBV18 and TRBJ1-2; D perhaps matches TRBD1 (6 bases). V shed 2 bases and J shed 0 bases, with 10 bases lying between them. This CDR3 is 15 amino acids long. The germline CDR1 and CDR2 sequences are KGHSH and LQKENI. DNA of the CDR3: TGTGCCAGCTCACCAAGACAGGACCCTAACTATGGCTACACCTTC. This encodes CASSPRQDPNYGYTF.

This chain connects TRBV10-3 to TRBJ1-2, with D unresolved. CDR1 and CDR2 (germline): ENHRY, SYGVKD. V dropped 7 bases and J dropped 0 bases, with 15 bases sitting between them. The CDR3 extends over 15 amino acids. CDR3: CAITAEQRANYGYTF. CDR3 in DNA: TGTGCCATCACGGCGGAGCAAAGAGCTAACTATGGCTACACCTTC.

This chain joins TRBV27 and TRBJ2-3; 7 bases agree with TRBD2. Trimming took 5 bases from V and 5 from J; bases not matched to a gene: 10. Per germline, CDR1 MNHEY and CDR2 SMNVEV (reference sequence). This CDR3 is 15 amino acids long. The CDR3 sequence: CASSHWGGAGDTQYF. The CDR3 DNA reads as TGTGCCAGCAGTCATTGGGGGGGAGCAGGAGATACGCAGTATTTT.

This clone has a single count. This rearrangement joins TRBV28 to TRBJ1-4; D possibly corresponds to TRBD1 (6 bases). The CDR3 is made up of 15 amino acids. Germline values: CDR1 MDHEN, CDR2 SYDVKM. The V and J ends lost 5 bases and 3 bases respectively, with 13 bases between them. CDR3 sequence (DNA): TGTGCCAGCAGTACCAGGGGTTCGGCTAATGAAAAACTGTTTTTT. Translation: CASSTRGSANEKLFF.

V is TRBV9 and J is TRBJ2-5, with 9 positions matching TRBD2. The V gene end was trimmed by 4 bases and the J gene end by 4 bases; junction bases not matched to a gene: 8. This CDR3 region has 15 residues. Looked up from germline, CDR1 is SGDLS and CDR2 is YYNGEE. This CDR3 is CASSQTAGGGETQYF. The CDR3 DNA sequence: TGTGCCAGCAGCCAGACAGCGGGGGGCGGAGAGACCCAGTACTTC. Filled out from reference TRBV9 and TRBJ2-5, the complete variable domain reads DSGVTQTPKHLITATGQRVTLRCSPRSGDLSVYWYQQSLDQGLQFLIQYYNGEERAKGNILERFSAQQFPDLHSELNLSSLELGDSALYFCASSQTAGGGETQYFGPGTRLLVL.

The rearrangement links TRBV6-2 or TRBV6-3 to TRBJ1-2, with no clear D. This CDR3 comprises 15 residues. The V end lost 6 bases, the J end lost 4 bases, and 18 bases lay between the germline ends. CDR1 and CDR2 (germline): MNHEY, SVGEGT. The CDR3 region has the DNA TGTGCCAGCAGCCGATCGAGTAGGGAGGGCTATGGCTACACCTTC. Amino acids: CASSRSSREGYGYTF.